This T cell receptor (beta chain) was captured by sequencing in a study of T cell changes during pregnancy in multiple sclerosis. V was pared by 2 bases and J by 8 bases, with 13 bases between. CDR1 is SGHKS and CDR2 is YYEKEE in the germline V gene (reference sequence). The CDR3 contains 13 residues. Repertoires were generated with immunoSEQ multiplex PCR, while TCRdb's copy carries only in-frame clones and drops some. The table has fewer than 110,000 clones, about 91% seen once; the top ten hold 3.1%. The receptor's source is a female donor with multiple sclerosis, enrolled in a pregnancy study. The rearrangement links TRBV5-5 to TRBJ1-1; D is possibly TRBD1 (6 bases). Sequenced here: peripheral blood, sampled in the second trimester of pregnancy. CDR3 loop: CASSFGQTREAFF. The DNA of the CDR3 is TGTGCCAGCAGCTTTGGACAGACTCGCGAAGCTTTCTTT.